The 5 T cell receptor beta chains presented below share a single source sample, sequenced in a study of blood T cell repertoires in COVID-19. TCRdb's copy holds only in-frame clones and misses some; the assay was immunoSEQ multiplex PCR. This sample has 200,000 to 250,000 clones, with just under 85% found just once. What was sequenced was peripheral blood. The receptors shown here come from a woman aged 60-75 years with active or convalescent COVID-19.

This clone was counted between two and nine times. The chain combines TRBV5-6 with TRBJ2-5; a weak D match, TRBD1 (5 bases). The ends were cut back, 4 bases at V and 4 bases at J, with 17 bases in the middle. Germline CDR1 SGHDT, CDR2 YYEEEE. The CDR3 runs 15 residues. CDR3 residues: CASSPNWGSAETQYF. The CDR3 nucleotides read TGTGCCAGCAGCCCGAACTGGGGCTCAGCAGAGACCCAGTACTTC.

The chain carries TRBV28 and TRBJ2-2, with TRBD2 matching over 8 bases. Trimming at V came to 5 bases and at J to 6 bases, leaving 11 bases not matched to a gene. The CDR3 runs 16 residues. Looked up from germline, CDR1 is MDHEN and CDR2 is SYDVKM. The CDR3 region is CASSTPGTRKAGELFF. The CDR3 DNA sequence: TGTGCCAGCAGTACCCCCGGGACTAGGAAGGCCGGGGAGCTGTTTTTT.

This sequence joins TRBV11-2 and TRBJ2-5; possibly TRBD1 for D (5 bases). Between the trimmed V and J ends, which lost 1 base and 3 bases, there was a span of 9 bases. The germline V gene encodes CDR1 SGHAT and CDR2 FQNNGV. There are 14 residues in the CDR3. CDR3 DNA sequence: TGTGCCAGCAGCTTAGTTGCAGGGAAAGAGACCCAGTACTTC. Protein: CASSLVAGKETQYF.

This clone was counted between two and nine times. This chain uses TRBV14 with TRBJ1-2; D remains ambiguous. The length of the CDR3 is 15 residues. The germline V gene encodes CDR1 SGHDN and CDR2 FVKESK. The germline V and J ends were trimmed by 1 base and 6 bases, with 15 bases remaining between them. CDR3 in DNA: TGTGCCAGCAGCCAAGTGGGCGTCCCCGACCATGGCTACACCTTC. It is translated as CASSQVGVPDHGYTF.

This rearrangement joins TRBV9 to TRBJ1-1; no definite D call. Trimming cost V 0 bases and J 2 bases, with 14 bases left between them. The germline V gene encodes CDR1 SGDLS and CDR2 YYNGEE. The CDR3 has 16 amino acids. The CDR3 reads CASSVGMAGLNTEAFF. DNA of the CDR3: TGTGCCAGCAGCGTAGGGATGGCAGGTCTAAACACTGAAGCTTTCTTT.